Here is one TCR beta chain with its context. TCRdb's table, derived via immunoSEQ multiplex PCR, lists solely in-frame clones and lacks some. The top ten clones hold 8.8% of a sample with about 240,000 clones, around 89% of them seen once. The sample belongs to a study of blood T cell repertoires in COVID-19. Germline CDR1 is SNHLY and CDR2 is FYNNEI. The CDR3 has 14 amino acids. The V end was cut by 1 base, the J end by 9 bases, with 13 bases between. The chain links TRBV2 to TRBJ2-1, with no clear D. The TCR originated in a middle-aged man who had recovered from COVID-19. The sample comprised PBMCs or T cells enriched from blood (not recorded which). CDR3 loop: CASSEVVILSEQFF. CDR3 nucleotides: TGTGCCAGCAGTGAAGTCGTGATTTTGAGTGAGCAGTTCTTC. Variable domain in full (rest from reference TRBV2 and TRBJ2-1): EPEVTQTPSHQVTQMGQEVILRCVPISNHLYFYWYRQILGQKVEFLVSFYNNEISEKSEIFDDQFSVERPDGSNFTLKIRSTKLEDSAMYFCASSEVVILSEQFFGPGTRLTVL.